This T cell receptor (beta chain) was observed in a study of OX40 agonist ivuxolimab in advanced cancers. Study outcomes and limitations: Partly responding patients at 0.1-3.0 mg/kg showed some of the smallest clonal expansion.

This table comes from immunoSEQ multiplex PCR, and its TCRdb copy is limited to in-frame clones, with some not included. In the table there are some 38,000 clones, 75% to 90% of which are singletons. As for this clone: Antigen unknown.

V lost 5 bases, J lost 2 bases, and 13 bases lay in between. Germline-derived CDR1 and CDR2 are SEHNR and FQNEAQ (reference sequence). The CDR3 extends over 15 amino acids. The chain uses TRBV7-9 and TRBJ1-5; D is possibly TRBD1 (6 bases). The specimen was CD4+ or CD8+ T cells sorted from blood, collected in a trial of the OX40 agonist ivuxolimab. The sequence came from an adult with an advanced solid tumor such as melanoma, head and neck, liver or kidney cancer. CDR3: CASSPKGGGNQPQHF. CDR3 nucleotide sequence: TGTGCCAGCAGCCCCAAGGGGGGGGGCAATCAGCCCCAGCATTTT.